This entry lists 18 T cell receptor beta chains sequenced from one sample in a study of T-cell reconstitution after alpha-beta-depleted transplantation in children. Unique molecular identifiers were incorporated into the prepared TCRbeta library. TCRdb itself ran the PCR reads through MiXCR, one entry per CDR3 protein. The sample holds under 300,000 distinct CDR3 sequences, around a tenth seen once. Sequenced here: peripheral blood, sampled 180 days after TCRalphabeta/CD19-depleted stem cell transplant. The receptors shown here come from a male patient aged 2-9 years who had a stem cell transplant for chronic granulomatous disease, so the T cells may come from the graft donor.

This clonotype appeared many times. V usage is TRBV29-1 and J usage is TRBJ2-7; TRBD1 might be the D (5 bases). Germline CDR1 reads SQVTM; CDR2 reads ANQGSEA. Trimming removed 5 bases from V and 2 bases from J, with 7 bases in between. This CDR3 region has 11 residues. In DNA form, the CDR3 reads TGCAGCGTTAGACAGACCTACGAGCAGTACTTC. Translation gives CSVRQTYEQYF.

This clonotype was observed many times. V usage is TRBV12-3 or TRBV12-4 and J usage is TRBJ2-7; 12 bases align to TRBD1. J lost 6 bases, V lost 6 bases, and 6 bases had no gene match. CDR3 length equals 14 residues. The CDR3 sequence: CASSLGTGGSEQYF. CDR3 bases: TGTGCCAGCAGCCTCGGGACAGGGGGCTCCGAGCAGTACTTC.

There are many counts of this clonotype. This chain connects TRBV7-2 to TRBJ2-1; the match to TRBD2 covers 9 bases. V was pared by 5 bases and J by 2 bases, with 4 bases of the junction left unmatched. Germline V gene lookup returns CDR1 SGHTA and CDR2 FQGNSA. This CDR3 comprises 15 residues. The CDR3 nucleotides read TGTGCCAGCAGCCCCTCTAGCGGGGCCTACAATGAGCAGTTCTTC. This encodes CASSPSSGAYNEQFF.

As to this clonotype: A clone one base away is much larger, so this may be a read error. CDR3 in DNA: TGTGCCAGCAGCTCACTGGCACCCGGACTAGCGGGAGCTCGGGATACGCAGTATTTT. This translates into CASSSLAPGLAGARDTQYF. The chain is built from TRBV11-2 and TRBJ2-3, with TRBD2 matching over 13 bases. This CDR3 has 19 residues. Germline V lookup: CDR1 SGHAT, CDR2 FQNNGV. Losses at the gene ends were 4 bases for V and 6 bases for J; bases not matched to a gene: 16.

In this sample, this clonotype turned up many times. The chain uses TRBV20-1 and TRBJ1-4; D gene unclear. Germline V lookup: CDR1 DFQATT, CDR2 SNEGSKA (reference sequence). The CDR3 runs 12 residues. In nucleotides, the CDR3 is TGCAGATGTCAGGCAACTAATGAAAAACTGTTTTTT. Amino acid sequence: CRCQATNEKLFF.

This clonotype has a count of ten or more. The chain uses TRBV10-2 and TRBJ2-2, with TRBD1 as a possible D gene (6 bases). Germline V CDR1 and CDR2: WSHSY, SAAADI. V dropped 8 bases and J dropped 7 bases, with 11 bases sitting between them. The CDR3 runs to 12 residues. CDR3 nucleotide sequence: TGCGCCAGCGTAAGGGGGATCGGGGAGCTGTTTTTT. It specifies CASVRGIGELFF.

This clonotype was observed at least ten times. The chain joins TRBV5-1 to TRBJ2-3; the D gene is possibly TRBD2 (6 bases). V was trimmed by 0 bases and J by 0 bases, leaving 8 bases between them. There are 15 residues in the CDR3. Germline V gives CDR1 SGHRS, CDR2 YFSETQ. The CDR3 sequence is CASSLESGSTDTQYF. DNA for the CDR3: TGCGCCAGCAGCTTGGAGAGCGGGAGCACAGATACGCAGTATTTT.

There are many counts of this clonotype. This chain connects TRBV13 to TRBJ1-2; 11 bases fit TRBD1. The CDR3 loop spans 15 amino acids. The junction had 8 bases not matched to a gene; V was cut back by 0 bases and J by 11 bases. The germline CDR1 and CDR2 sequences are PRHDT and FYEKMQ (reference sequence). The CDR3 coding sequence is TGTGCCAGCAGCTTAGGCTGGACAGGGGGCACTGATTACACCTTC. It codes for CASSLGWTGGTDYTF.

There are many counts of this clonotype. The V gene is TRBV5-1, the J gene TRBJ2-3; tentatively, D is TRBD1 (6 bases). Per the germline V gene, CDR1 is SGHRS and CDR2 is YFSETQ. V lost 0 bases and J 6 bases, leaving 11 bases between the germline ends. The CDR3 is made up of 14 amino acids. The DNA of the CDR3 is TGCGCCAGCAGCTTGGTTATAAGGGGGGATACGCAGTATTTT. Its protein is CASSLVIRGDTQYF.

This clonotype has a count of ten or more. The V gene is TRBV29-1, the J gene TRBJ2-2; unclear D gene. The germline CDR1 and CDR2 sequences are SQVTM and ANQGSEA. The CDR3 covers 12 residues. V lost 1 base to trimming and J lost 7 bases, with 7 bases between them. CDR3: CSVEVVGGELFF. The CDR3 bases are TGCAGCGTTGAAGTTGTGGGCGGGGAGCTGTTTTTT.

In the case of this clonotype: A much larger clone lies one base from this, so it may be a read error. The CDR3 carries no conserved terminal phenylalanine or tryptophan, so it likely arises from a read error. The chain recombines TRBV20-1 with TRBJ2-1; 7 nucleotides agree with TRBD2. J lost 7 bases, V lost 3 bases, and 15 bases had no gene match. Germline V gene data show CDR1 as DFQATT and CDR2 as SNEGSKA (reference sequence). This CDR3 region has 16 residues. The CDR3 DNA follows: TGCAGTGCTAGTCTCCCGGTGGCGGGAGTTAGTAATGAGCAGTTCTTG. Its translation: CSASLPVAGVSNEQFL.

In this sample, this clonotype turned up a few times. The chain combines TRBV6-5 with TRBJ1-6, with D possibly matching TRBD1 (6 bases). The CDR3 length is 16 residues. Per the germline V gene, CDR1 is MNHEY and CDR2 is SVGAGI. V lost 4 bases, J lost 1 base, and 11 bases lay in between. Here the CDR3 DNA reads TGTGCCAGCAGTTCCCGGGGGCCGTCCTATAATTCACCCCTCCACTTT. Its translation: CASSSRGPSYNSPLHF.

This clonotype was detected many times. The chain has TRBV20-1 and TRBJ1-2, with 7 bases fitting TRBD1. Trimming removed 7 bases from V and 4 bases from J; junction bases left unmatched: 9. This CDR3 has 13 amino acids. Per germline, CDR1 DFQATT and CDR2 SNEGSKA (reference sequence). The CDR3 sequence: CSGYRGPLYGYTF. Here the CDR3 DNA reads TGCAGTGGTTACAGGGGCCCCCTCTATGGCTACACCTTC.

The sample holds a few counts of this clonotype. The chain couples TRBV27 to TRBJ2-7; no clear D. The CDR3 covers 13 residues. Trimming took 6 bases from V and 8 from J, leaving 17 bases between them. Germline loops: CDR1 MNHEY, CDR2 SMNVEV (reference sequence). The CDR3 DNA reads as TGTGCCAGCAGCCTCTTATTTGGCAACCAGCAGTACTTC. It codes for CASSLLFGNQQYF.

This clonotype was counted at least ten times. CDR3: CASSLPGLPLITQYF. CDR3 coding DNA: TGTGCCAGCTCGCTCCCGGGACTCCCTTTAATCACGCAGTATTTT. The rearrangement uses TRBV25-1 and TRBJ2-3; D is perhaps TRBD2 (6 bases). CDR3 length: 15 amino acids. Germline-derived CDR1 and CDR2 are MGHDK and SYGVNS. Trimming took 8 bases from V and 9 from J, leaving 24 bases between them.

This rearrangement joins TRBV4-1 to TRBJ2-1; TRBD2 agrees at 12 bases. The germline CDR1 and CDR2 sequences are MGHRA and YSYEKL. Trimming cost V 6 bases and J 5 bases; bases outside gene matches: 5. This CDR3 is built from 15 residues. CDR3 coding DNA: TGCGCCAGCAGACCGACTAGCGGGAGCCACAATGAGCAGTTCTTC. It codes for CASRPTSGSHNEQFF.

On this clonotype: A much larger clone differs by one base, so this may be a read error. The rearrangement uses TRBV7-8 and TRBJ1-3, with no clear D. The V end was cut by 1 base, the J end by 0 bases, with 13 bases between. The germline gives CDR1 SGHVS, CDR2 FQNEAQ. The CDR3 extends over 17 amino acids. This chain's CDR3 is CASSLVGTMLSGNTIYF. CDR3 nucleotide sequence: TGTGCCAGCAGCTTAGTGGGAACTATGCTCTCTGGAAACACCATATATTTT.

Ten or more counts support this clonotype. This chain links TRBV29-1 with TRBJ2-1, with D possibly being TRBD2 (5 bases). V lost 3 bases and J lost 8, with 14 bases in between. The germline V gene has CDR1 SQVTM and CDR2 ANQGSEA. The CDR3 sequence is 13 residues long. Written as DNA, the CDR3 is TGCAGCGTTGAGGCACTAGTCCCCTATGAGCAGTTCTTC. Translation gives CSVEALVPYEQFF.